This T cell receptor (beta chain) was obtained from a study of blood T cell repertoires in COVID-19. Study overall: Researchers got acute and convalescent COVID-19 samples from the United States, Italy and Spain.

Per the study methods: Amplification of reference gene primers was used by the study to estimate nucleated cell counts. Clones were read by immunoSEQ multiplex PCR, and TCRdb kept only the in-frame ones, dropping some. D and trimming were read from the DNA, whereas the V and J calls and clone size are those reported in that table. The sample carries fewer than 25,000 clones, around 89% recorded once. The sequence came from a man aged 65 to 79 with acute or convalescent COVID-19. The sample comprised peripheral blood.

CDR3 residues: CASSLGLAGITGELFF. CDR3 DNA sequence: TGTGCCAGCAGCTTGGGACTAGCGGGAATCACCGGGGAGCTGTTTTTT. The V gene is TRBV5-4, the J gene TRBJ2-2, with TRBD2 identical over 11 bases. The germline gives CDR1 SGHNT, CDR2 YYREEE (reference sequence). The CDR3 loop spans 16 amino acids. Trimming cost V 0 bases and J 4 bases; bases outside gene matches: 2.